Listed below are T cell receptor beta chains from one sample, sequenced in a study of control samples from healthy donors and cancer patients. Produced via immunoSEQ multiplex PCR; TCRdb's table is partial and in-frame only. This table holds roughly 150,000 clones, approximately 93% found once. Sequenced sample: blood. Receptors originate from a young man in good health. Both conserved end residues are part of each CDR3. Each record gives: V gene, J gene, D gene, clone size, CDR3 DNA, CDR3 protein. D genes are given only for firm matches. The size entry is marked missing in some rows and otherwise reads once, few, many or a size class.

V gene: TRBV29-1
J gene: TRBJ1-2
D gene: NA
clone size: NA
CDR3 DNA: TGCAGCGTTGAACTCCAGGGTGGCTACACCTTC
CDR3 protein: CSVELQGGYTF

V gene: TRBV19
J gene: TRBJ2-1
D gene: NA
clone size: NA
CDR3 DNA: TGTGCCAGTAGTCCCTTAGTCGGGTGGCAGGGAATTCCCAATGAGCAGTTCTTC
CDR3 protein: CASSPLVGWQGIPNEQFF

V gene: TRBV6-5
J gene: TRBJ1-2
D gene: NA
clone size: NA
CDR3 DNA: TGTGCCAGCAGTCTACAGGGTAACTATGGCTACACCTTC
CDR3 protein: CASSLQGNYGYTF

V gene: TRBV7-9
J gene: TRBJ1-2
D gene: NA
clone size: NA
CDR3 DNA: TGTGCCAGCAGCTTACCCGGGGAAGCTAACTATGGCTACACCTTC
CDR3 protein: CASSLPGEANYGYTF

V gene: TRBV3-1/TRBV3-2
J gene: TRBJ2-2
D gene: NA
clone size: NA
CDR3 DNA: TGTGCCAGCAGCCCCGCTCTGGGCACCGGGGAGCTGTTTTTT
CDR3 protein: CASSPALGTGELFF

V gene: TRBV30
J gene: TRBJ2-1
D gene: NA
clone size: NA
CDR3 DNA: TGTGCCTGGCAAATTCCAGGGTTTGAGCAGTTCTTC
CDR3 protein: CAWQIPGFEQFF

V gene: TRBV23-1
J gene: TRBJ2-1
D gene: TRBD2
clone size: NA
CDR3 DNA: TGCGCCAGCAGCCCAAAGGAGTCTAGCGGGGTCGGAAACAATGAGCAGTTCTTC
CDR3 protein: CASSPKESSGVGNNEQFF

V gene: TRBV11-2
J gene: TRBJ1-5
D gene: TRBD1
clone size: NA
CDR3 DNA: TGTGCCAGCAGCCCAAGGACAGGGGCCGGGCAGCCCCAGCATTTT
CDR3 protein: CASSPRTGAGQPQHF

V gene: TRBV27
J gene: TRBJ1-6
D gene: NA
clone size: once
CDR3 DNA: TGTGCCAGCAGTTCCCGGGCTTCCTATAATTCACCCCTCCACTTT
CDR3 protein: CASSSRASYNSPLHF

V gene: TRBV7-6
J gene: TRBJ2-1
D gene: NA
clone size: NA
CDR3 DNA: TGTGCCAGCAGGCCATTATCTATGGAGAGCTCCTACAATGAGCAGTTCTTC
CDR3 protein: CASRPLSMESSYNEQFF

V gene: TRBV9
J gene: TRBJ2-3
D gene: NA
clone size: NA
CDR3 DNA: TGTGCCAGCAGCGTGGGCACAACGTTATACACAGATACGCAGTATTTT
CDR3 protein: CASSVGTTLYTDTQYF

V gene: TRBV30
J gene: TRBJ2-7
D gene: TRBD1
clone size: NA
CDR3 DNA: TGTGCCTGGAGTGGGACAGGGAAAAACGAGCAGTACTTC
CDR3 protein: CAWSGTGKNEQYF

V gene: TRBV4-1
J gene: TRBJ1-3
D gene: TRBD1
clone size: NA
CDR3 DNA: TGCGCCAGCAGCCGATCAGGGGGCCTTAGAGACACCATATATTTT
CDR3 protein: CASSRSGGLRDTIYF

V gene: TRBV5-1
J gene: TRBJ1-2
D gene: NA
clone size: NA
CDR3 DNA: TGCGCCAGCAGCCCCTTAGGGGGGAAGGGCTATGGCTACACCTTC
CDR3 protein: CASSPLGGKGYGYTF

V gene: TRBV4-1
J gene: TRBJ2-7
D gene: NA
clone size: NA
CDR3 DNA: TGCGCCAGCAGCCAAGATAGACCAAGTCCCTCCTACGAGCAGTACTTC
CDR3 protein: CASSQDRPSPSYEQYF

V gene: TRBV5-1
J gene: TRBJ2-7
D gene: NA
clone size: NA
CDR3 DNA: TGCGCCAGCAAACACACAGGGATGGGCTACGAGCAGTACTTC
CDR3 protein: CASKHTGMGYEQYF

V gene: TRBV9
J gene: TRBJ1-1
D gene: NA
clone size: NA
CDR3 DNA: TGTGCCAGCAGCACGGGGAGCCTAGGTACCACTGAAGCTTTCTTT
CDR3 protein: CASSTGSLGTTEAFF

V gene: TRBV19
J gene: TRBJ1-5
D gene: NA
clone size: NA
CDR3 DNA: TGTGCCAGTGACGGACAGTATAGCAATCAGCCCCAGCATTTT
CDR3 protein: CASDGQYSNQPQHF

V gene: TRBV6-5
J gene: TRBJ2-1
D gene: TRBD2
clone size: NA
CDR3 DNA: TGTGCCAGCAGTTACTCGGGACTAGCGGGAGATGAGCAGTTCTTC
CDR3 protein: CASSYSGLAGDEQFF

V gene: TRBV19
J gene: TRBJ1-5
D gene: NA
clone size: NA
CDR3 DNA: TGTGCCAGTACCGAATATCCCTTGGGGAGCAATCAGCCCCAGCATTTT
CDR3 protein: CASTEYPLGSNQPQHF

V gene: TRBV6-2/TRBV6-3
J gene: TRBJ2-2
D gene: TRBD1
clone size: NA
CDR3 DNA: TGTGCCAGCAGTTTGGGACAGGGATATGGGGAGCTGTTTTTT
CDR3 protein: CASSLGQGYGELFF

V gene: TRBV5-1
J gene: TRBJ2-5
D gene: TRBD1
clone size: NA
CDR3 DNA: TGCGCCAGCAGCCAAGACAGGGGGCGAGAGACCCAGTACTTC
CDR3 protein: CASSQDRGRETQYF

V gene: TRBV18
J gene: TRBJ2-1
D gene: TRBD2
clone size: NA
CDR3 DNA: TGTGCCAGCTCACCACTTACCGCTAGCGGCAAGAATGAGCAGTTCTTC
CDR3 protein: CASSPLTASGKNEQFF

V gene: TRBV24-1
J gene: TRBJ2-3
D gene: NA
clone size: NA
CDR3 DNA: TGTGCCACCAGTGATCGGACAAGGCCAGATACGCAGTATTTT
CDR3 protein: CATSDRTRPDTQYF

V gene: TRBV2
J gene: TRBJ1-2
D gene: NA
clone size: NA
CDR3 DNA: TGTGCCAGCAGTGAAGCGGGCAGCCTCTATGGCTACACCTTC
CDR3 protein: CASSEAGSLYGYTF

V gene: TRBV9
J gene: TRBJ2-7
D gene: NA
clone size: NA
CDR3 DNA: TGTGCCAGCAGCGTAGGATCGACAGCCTACGAGCAGTACTTC
CDR3 protein: CASSVGSTAYEQYF

V gene: TRBV7-9
J gene: TRBJ1-4
D gene: NA
clone size: NA
CDR3 DNA: TGTGCCAGCAGCTTAGTAGGGGAGGAAAAACTGTTTTTT
CDR3 protein: CASSLVGEEKLFF

V gene: TRBV7-2
J gene: TRBJ2-1
D gene: NA
clone size: once
CDR3 DNA: TGTGCCAGCAGCTTTTCAACCTACTCCTACAATGAGCAGTTCTTC
CDR3 protein: CASSFSTYSYNEQFF

V gene: TRBV10-1
J gene: TRBJ1-4
D gene: TRBD1
clone size: NA
CDR3 DNA: TGCGCGGGGCCCTCATGCGACAGGGACAATGAAAAACTGTTTTTT
CDR3 protein: CAGPSCDRDNEKLFF

V gene: TRBV7-9
J gene: TRBJ2-7
D gene: NA
clone size: NA
CDR3 DNA: TGTGCCAGCAGCTCCCGGGACGGAGGTCCCGAGCAGTACTTC
CDR3 protein: CASSSRDGGPEQYF

V gene: TRBV3-1/TRBV3-2
J gene: TRBJ2-5
D gene: NA
clone size: NA
CDR3 DNA: TGTGCCAGCATCAACTCCGAGGGGGTCCCGGCGGAAGAGACCCAGTACTTC
CDR3 protein: CASINSEGVPAEETQYF